This TCR beta chain was profiled in a study of OX40 agonist ivuxolimab in advanced cancers. Study-level background: Those treated in dose escalation had hepatocellular carcinoma, melanoma, renal cell cancer or head and neck cancer. Eligibility admitted prior anti-PD-1, anti-PD-L1 or anti-CTLA-4 therapy; roughly 40% had some. Study conclusions and caveats: Dose levels from 0.1 to 3.0 mg/kg saw CD4+ and CD8+ blood T cells expand clonally by week 6.

Profiled with immunoSEQ multiplex PCR; TCRdb holds only in-frame clones, not every one. This table has fewer than 90,000 clones, roughly nine tenths appearing once. Regarding this clone: What it binds is unknown.

The ends lost 2 bases at V and 13 bases at J; junction bases unmatched: 9. This CDR3 comprises 13 residues. Per the germline V gene, CDR1 is MNHNS and CDR2 is SASEGT. This chain joins TRBV6-1 and TRBJ2-3; the match to TRBD2 covers 7 bases. The clonotype comes from an adult with an advanced solid tumor such as melanoma, head and neck, liver or kidney cancer. Sequenced here: CD4+ or CD8+ T cells sorted from blood, sampled in a trial of the OX40 agonist ivuxolimab. As DNA, the CDR3 is TGTGCCAGCAGTGAAACGGGGGGAGCGGTGGAGTATTTT. Amino acids: CASSETGGAVEYF.